Listed below are T cell receptor beta chains from one sample, sequenced in a study of T-cell memory formation after mild COVID-19. TCRdb reprocessed the 5' RACE reads with MiXCR, giving one entry per CDR3 protein. The sample lists 400,000 to 550,000 distinct CDR3 sequences, around a quarter occurring once. Specimen: PBMCs or a T cell subset sorted from them (not recorded which). The receptors were gathered from an adult woman who had mild COVID-19 (a few samples of this study predate the infection). Cell type and time point are not known. CDR3s include the opening cysteine and the closing phenylalanine or tryptophan. Each record gives: D gene, J gene, V gene, CDR3 length, clone size, CDR3 protein, CDR3 DNA. A D gene is named only where the DNA matches it firmly. Some rows mark clone size as missing; the rest say once, few, many or name a class of expanded clone.

d_call: .
j_call: TRBJ2-1
v_call: TRBV12-3/TRBV12-4
cdr3_length: 13
clone_size: few
cdr3_aa: CASKAGAGDEQFF
cdr3_nt: TGTGCCAGCAAGGCCGGGGCGGGCGATGAGCAGTTCTTC

d_call: .
j_call: TRBJ2-1
v_call: TRBV10-3
cdr3_length: 12
clone_size: few
cdr3_aa: CAISDGTRGQFF
cdr3_nt: TGTGCCATCTCAGACGGGACTCGGGGGCAGTTCTTC

d_call: TRBD1
j_call: TRBJ1-5
v_call: TRBV7-2
cdr3_length: 14
clone_size: .
cdr3_aa: CASSPGGVSQPQHF
cdr3_nt: TGTGCCAGCAGTCCAGGGGGGGTGAGTCAGCCCCAGCATTTT

d_call: .
j_call: TRBJ2-3
v_call: TRBV7-3
cdr3_length: 16
clone_size: few
cdr3_aa: CASSPKGSGDTDTQYF
cdr3_nt: TGTGCCAGCAGCCCCAAGGGTAGCGGAGACACAGATACGCAGTATTTT

d_call: .
j_call: TRBJ2-1
v_call: TRBV25-1
cdr3_length: 16
clone_size: .
cdr3_aa: CASSAWGSSSYNEQFF
cdr3_nt: TGTGCCAGCAGTGCCTGGGGCAGCAGCTCCTACAATGAGCAGTTCTTC

d_call: .
j_call: TRBJ2-2
v_call: TRBV7-9
cdr3_length: 17
clone_size: .
cdr3_aa: CASSPPRRRRDTGELFF
cdr3_nt: TGTGCCAGCAGCCCCCCCAGAAGACGGCGAGATACCGGGGAGCTGTTTTTT

d_call: TRBD1
j_call: TRBJ1-2
v_call: TRBV6-5
cdr3_length: 14
clone_size: .
cdr3_aa: CASTTLGTGNGYTF
cdr3_nt: TGTGCCAGCACCACCCTTGGGACAGGGAATGGCTACACCTTC

d_call: TRBD2
j_call: TRBJ2-3
v_call: TRBV20-1
cdr3_length: 14
clone_size: .
cdr3_aa: CSATPSGGRDTQYF
cdr3_nt: TGCAGTGCTACGCCGAGCGGGGGGCGAGATACGCAGTATTTT

d_call: .
j_call: TRBJ2-2
v_call: TRBV24-1
cdr3_length: 12
clone_size: .
cdr3_aa: CATRPGAGELFF
cdr3_nt: TGTGCCACCAGACCGGGGGCCGGGGAGCTGTTTTTT

d_call: .
j_call: TRBJ2-3
v_call: TRBV24-1
cdr3_length: 14
clone_size: .
cdr3_aa: CATAGVGDTDTQYF
cdr3_nt: TGTGCCACCGCAGGGGTCGGGGACACAGATACGCAGTATTTT

d_call: .
j_call: TRBJ2-7
v_call: TRBV7-2
cdr3_length: 15
clone_size: .
cdr3_aa: CASSPTLGGGGEQYF
cdr3_nt: TGTGCCAGCAGCCCCACCTTGGGGGGGGGCGGAGAGCAGTACTTC

d_call: TRBD1
j_call: TRBJ2-5
v_call: TRBV12-3/TRBV12-4
cdr3_length: 16
clone_size: many
cdr3_aa: CASSPQTGGVSETQYF
cdr3_nt: TGTGCCAGCAGTCCCCAGACAGGGGGCGTTTCGGAGACCCAGTACTTC

d_call: TRBD1
j_call: TRBJ2-1
v_call: TRBV6-6
cdr3_length: 15
clone_size: .
cdr3_aa: CASRTGTGEYNEQFF
cdr3_nt: TGTGCCAGCAGAACCGGGACAGGGGAATACAATGAGCAGTTCTTC

d_call: .
j_call: TRBJ2-2
v_call: TRBV4-1
cdr3_length: 14
clone_size: .
cdr3_aa: CASSQAWNTGELFF
cdr3_nt: TGCGCCAGCAGCCAAGCTTGGAACACCGGGGAGCTGTTTTTT

d_call: TRBD2
j_call: TRBJ2-1
v_call: TRBV7-9
cdr3_length: 15
clone_size: .
cdr3_aa: CASSPLSGLPNEQFF
cdr3_nt: TGTGCCAGCAGCCCCTTATCGGGACTACCAAATGAGCAGTTCTTC

d_call: TRBD2
j_call: TRBJ2-3
v_call: TRBV20-1
cdr3_length: 14
clone_size: .
cdr3_aa: CSAQRAGAPDTQYF
cdr3_nt: TGCAGTGCTCAAAGAGCGGGAGCCCCAGATACGCAGTATTTT

d_call: TRBD2
j_call: TRBJ2-3
v_call: TRBV7-3
cdr3_length: 14
clone_size: .
cdr3_aa: CASASGRALDTQYF
cdr3_nt: TGTGCCAGCGCTAGCGGGAGGGCCTTAGATACGCAGTATTTT

d_call: .
j_call: TRBJ2-7
v_call: TRBV5-5
cdr3_length: 14
clone_size: many
cdr3_aa: CASSSGHGPYEQYF
cdr3_nt: TGTGCCAGCAGCTCGGGACACGGCCCCTACGAGCAGTACTTC

d_call: .
j_call: TRBJ2-1
v_call: TRBV12-3/TRBV12-4
cdr3_length: 14
clone_size: .
cdr3_aa: CASSGKGGHNEQFF
cdr3_nt: TGTGCCAGCAGCGGAAAGGGTGGCCACAATGAGCAGTTCTTC

d_call: TRBD2
j_call: TRBJ2-3
v_call: TRBV5-1
cdr3_length: 16
clone_size: many
cdr3_aa: CASRREEGGITDTQYF
cdr3_nt: TGCGCCAGCAGGAGAGAGGAGGGAGGGATTACAGATACGCAGTATTTT

d_call: TRBD1
j_call: TRBJ2-7
v_call: TRBV20-1
cdr3_length: 14
clone_size: .
cdr3_aa: CSARDRDRPYEQYF
cdr3_nt: TGCAGTGCTAGAGACCGGGACAGGCCCTACGAGCAGTACTTC

d_call: TRBD1
j_call: TRBJ2-6
v_call: TRBV4-1
cdr3_length: 19
clone_size: .
cdr3_aa: CASSQVGTGVAWGANVLTF
cdr3_nt: TGCGCCAGCAGCCAAGTGGGGACAGGGGTGGCCTGGGGGGCCAACGTCCTGACTTTC

d_call: .
j_call: TRBJ1-5
v_call: TRBV27
cdr3_length: 15
clone_size: few
cdr3_aa: CASSFFGSSNQPQHF
cdr3_nt: TGTGCCAGCAGTTTTTTTGGATCTAGCAATCAGCCCCAGCATTTT

d_call: TRBD2
j_call: TRBJ2-2
v_call: TRBV12-3/TRBV12-4
cdr3_length: 13
clone_size: .
cdr3_aa: CASSWGGDGELFF
cdr3_nt: TGTGCCAGCAGTTGGGGAGGGGACGGGGAGCTGTTTTTT

d_call: TRBD2
j_call: TRBJ2-1
v_call: TRBV20-1
cdr3_length: 16
clone_size: once
cdr3_aa: CSARIFGGGYYNEQFF
cdr3_nt: TGCAGTGCTAGAATCTTCGGCGGGGGGTATTACAATGAGCAGTTCTTC

d_call: .
j_call: TRBJ1-3
v_call: TRBV20-1
cdr3_length: 14
clone_size: .
cdr3_aa: CSAPRGNSGNTIYF
cdr3_nt: TGCAGTGCTCCCCGGGGGAATTCTGGAAACACCATATATTTT

d_call: .
j_call: TRBJ2-3
v_call: TRBV4-2
cdr3_length: 17
clone_size: .
cdr3_aa: CASSPTPSAPSTDTQYF
cdr3_nt: TGTGCCAGCAGCCCCACCCCTAGCGCCCCTAGCACAGATACGCAGTATTTT

d_call: TRBD1
j_call: TRBJ1-2
v_call: TRBV5-1
cdr3_length: 15
clone_size: .
cdr3_aa: CASSLEADRGYGYTF
cdr3_nt: TGCGCCAGCAGCTTGGAGGCGGACAGGGGTTATGGCTACACCTTC

d_call: .
j_call: TRBJ1-1
v_call: TRBV29-1
cdr3_length: 13
clone_size: few
cdr3_aa: CSVVRGMNTEAFF
cdr3_nt: TGCAGCGTTGTTAGGGGAATGAACACTGAAGCTTTCTTT

d_call: .
j_call: TRBJ2-3
v_call: TRBV5-1
cdr3_length: 16
clone_size: .
cdr3_aa: CASSLDGITYTDTQYF
cdr3_nt: TGCGCCAGCAGCTTGGACGGGATAACGTACACAGATACGCAGTATTTT

d_call: .
j_call: TRBJ1-5
v_call: TRBV24-1
cdr3_length: 14
clone_size: .
cdr3_aa: CATSEHRVSQPQHF
cdr3_nt: TGTGCCACCAGTGAGCACAGGGTTTCCCAGCCCCAGCATTTT

d_call: .
j_call: TRBJ2-7
v_call: TRBV2
cdr3_length: 15
clone_size: .
cdr3_aa: CASSEGSGVLNEQYF
cdr3_nt: TGTGCCAGCAGTGAGGGGTCAGGGGTTTTGAACGAGCAGTACTTC

d_call: .
j_call: TRBJ2-7
v_call: TRBV6-2/TRBV6-3
cdr3_length: 14
clone_size: .
cdr3_aa: CASKDERLSYEQYF
cdr3_nt: TGTGCCAGCAAGGACGAGCGGTTATCCTACGAGCAGTACTTC

d_call: .
j_call: TRBJ2-2
v_call: TRBV4-2
cdr3_length: 15
clone_size: .
cdr3_aa: CASSLSGIPTGELFF
cdr3_nt: TGTGCCAGCAGCCTTTCAGGGATTCCCACCGGGGAGCTGTTTTTT

d_call: TRBD2
j_call: TRBJ2-1
v_call: TRBV11-1
cdr3_length: 17
clone_size: few
cdr3_aa: CASSPRAGGPNEHEQFF
cdr3_nt: TGTGCCAGCAGCCCGCGGGCGGGAGGGCCCAATGAACATGAGCAGTTCTTC

d_call: .
j_call: TRBJ2-3
v_call: TRBV27
cdr3_length: 12
clone_size: few
cdr3_aa: CASSAYSDTQYF
cdr3_nt: TGTGCCAGCAGTGCCTATTCAGATACGCAGTATTTT

d_call: .
j_call: TRBJ2-7
v_call: TRBV24-1
cdr3_length: 12
clone_size: .
cdr3_aa: CATSDYRHEQYF
cdr3_nt: TGTGCCACCAGTGATTACAGGCACGAGCAGTACTTC

d_call: .
j_call: TRBJ2-7
v_call: TRBV24-1
cdr3_length: 12
clone_size: .
cdr3_aa: CATSDLGGEQYF
cdr3_nt: TGTGCCACCAGTGATTTAGGTGGGGAGCAGTACTTC

d_call: .
j_call: TRBJ2-7
v_call: TRBV6-5
cdr3_length: 14
clone_size: few
cdr3_aa: CASRPLTGYYEQYF
cdr3_nt: TGTGCCAGCAGACCCCTTACAGGGTACTACGAGCAGTACTTC

d_call: TRBD1
j_call: TRBJ2-1
v_call: TRBV2
cdr3_length: 13
clone_size: .
cdr3_aa: CASIRDRDNEQFF
cdr3_nt: TGTGCCAGCATAAGGGACAGGGATAATGAGCAGTTCTTC

d_call: .
j_call: TRBJ2-7
v_call: TRBV20-1
cdr3_length: 14
clone_size: .
cdr3_aa: CSARAGAFSYEQYF
cdr3_nt: TGCAGTGCTAGAGCGGGAGCCTTCTCCTACGAGCAGTACTTC

d_call: .
j_call: TRBJ1-6
v_call: TRBV7-2
cdr3_length: 15
clone_size: .
cdr3_aa: CASSRKQGRGSPLHF
cdr3_nt: TGTGCCAGCAGCAGAAAACAGGGTAGGGGTTCACCCCTCCACTTT

d_call: TRBD1
j_call: TRBJ2-1
v_call: TRBV7-9
cdr3_length: 15
clone_size: few
cdr3_aa: CASRRGDRVYNEQFF
cdr3_nt: TGTGCCAGCAGAAGAGGGGACAGGGTCTACAATGAGCAGTTCTTC

d_call: TRBD1
j_call: TRBJ2-7
v_call: TRBV24-1
cdr3_length: 15
clone_size: .
cdr3_aa: CATSDPRTGSYEQYF
cdr3_nt: TGTGCCACCAGTGATCCCCGGACAGGATCCTACGAGCAGTACTTC

d_call: .
j_call: TRBJ2-5
v_call: TRBV30
cdr3_length: 11
clone_size: .
cdr3_aa: CAWSVQETQYF
cdr3_nt: TGTGCCTGGAGTGTTCAAGAGACCCAGTACTTC

d_call: TRBD1
j_call: TRBJ2-4
v_call: TRBV24-1
cdr3_length: 14
clone_size: few
cdr3_aa: CATSDPTGANIQYF
cdr3_nt: TGTGCCACCAGTGACCCGACAGGGGCGAACATTCAGTACTTC

d_call: TRBD2
j_call: TRBJ2-7
v_call: TRBV4-3
cdr3_length: 14
clone_size: few
cdr3_aa: CASSPWEGKSEQYF
cdr3_nt: TGCGCCAGCAGCCCCTGGGAGGGGAAGTCCGAGCAGTACTTC

d_call: TRBD1
j_call: TRBJ2-6
v_call: TRBV20-1
cdr3_length: 17
clone_size: .
cdr3_aa: CSARQTGRISGANVLTF
cdr3_nt: TGCAGTGCTAGGCAGACAGGGAGAATCTCTGGGGCCAACGTCCTGACTTTC

d_call: .
j_call: TRBJ1-2
v_call: TRBV7-9
cdr3_length: 12
clone_size: .
cdr3_aa: CASSAAQGLMTF
cdr3_nt: TGTGCCAGCAGTGCCGCGCAGGGACTAATGACCTTC

d_call: TRBD1
j_call: TRBJ2-7
v_call: TRBV7-6
cdr3_length: 15
clone_size: few
cdr3_aa: CASSSTGTGLYEQYF
cdr3_nt: TGTGCCAGCAGCTCCACCGGGACAGGACTTTACGAGCAGTACTTC

d_call: .
j_call: TRBJ2-1
v_call: TRBV2
cdr3_length: 16
clone_size: .
cdr3_aa: CASSEIFQALYNEQFF
cdr3_nt: TGTGCCAGCAGTGAGATTTTCCAGGCGCTTTACAATGAGCAGTTCTTC

d_call: .
j_call: TRBJ2-3
v_call: TRBV12-3/TRBV12-4
cdr3_length: 16
clone_size: few
cdr3_aa: CASSRPRDLSTDTQYF
cdr3_nt: TGTGCCAGCAGCCGCCCGCGGGACTTAAGCACAGATACGCAGTATTTT

d_call: .
j_call: TRBJ2-6
v_call: TRBV5-1
cdr3_length: 17
clone_size: .
cdr3_aa: CASSHQIPLPGANVLTF
cdr3_nt: TGCGCCAGCAGCCATCAGATACCCCTCCCGGGGGCCAACGTCCTGACTTTC